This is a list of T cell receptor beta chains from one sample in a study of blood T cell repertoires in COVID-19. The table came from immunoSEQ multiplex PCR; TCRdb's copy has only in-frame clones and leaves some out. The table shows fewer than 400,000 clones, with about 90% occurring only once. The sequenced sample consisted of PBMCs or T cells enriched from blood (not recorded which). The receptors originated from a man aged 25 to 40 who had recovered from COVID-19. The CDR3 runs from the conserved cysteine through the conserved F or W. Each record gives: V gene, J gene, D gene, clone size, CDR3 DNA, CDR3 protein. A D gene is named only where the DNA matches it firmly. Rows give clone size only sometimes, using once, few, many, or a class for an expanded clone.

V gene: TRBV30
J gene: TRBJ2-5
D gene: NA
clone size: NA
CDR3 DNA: TGTGCCTGGAGTGTGAGGTCCCGCTACACGTTCCAAGAGACCCAGTACTTC
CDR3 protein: CAWSVRSRYTFQETQYF

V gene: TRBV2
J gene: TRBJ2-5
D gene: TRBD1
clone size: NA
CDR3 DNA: TGTGCCAGCAGTCAGGACAGGGTTGGAAGAGAGACCCAGTACTTC
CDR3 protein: CASSQDRVGRETQYF

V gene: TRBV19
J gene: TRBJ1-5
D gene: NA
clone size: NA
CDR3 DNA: TGTGCCAGTAGACTCCAGGGGATGGGTCAGCCCCAGCATTTT
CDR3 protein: CASRLQGMGQPQHF

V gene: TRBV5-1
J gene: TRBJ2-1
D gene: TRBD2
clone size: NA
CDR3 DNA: TGCGCCAGCAGCTTGGTTCCTAGCGGGGGAAATCGGCCCTACAATGAGCAGTTCTTC
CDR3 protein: CASSLVPSGGNRPYNEQFF

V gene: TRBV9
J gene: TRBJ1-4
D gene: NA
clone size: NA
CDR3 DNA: TGTGCCAGCAGCGTAGGAGGGCAAGATGAAAAACTGTTTTTT
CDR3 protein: CASSVGGQDEKLFF

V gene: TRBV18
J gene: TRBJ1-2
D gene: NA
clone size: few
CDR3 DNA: TGTGCCAGCTCACCACCCGGACTCTCCTATGGCTACACCTTC
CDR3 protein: CASSPPGLSYGYTF

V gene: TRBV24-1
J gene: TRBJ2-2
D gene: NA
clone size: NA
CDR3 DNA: TGTGCCACCAGTGCAGCAGGGTCCGCCGGGGAGCTGTTTTTT
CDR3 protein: CATSAAGSAGELFF

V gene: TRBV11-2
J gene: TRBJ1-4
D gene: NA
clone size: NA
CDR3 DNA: TGTGCCAGCAGCTTAGTCCCCCCGGGGGGAGCACCAACTAATGAAAAACTGTTTTTT
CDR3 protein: CASSLVPPGGAPTNEKLFF

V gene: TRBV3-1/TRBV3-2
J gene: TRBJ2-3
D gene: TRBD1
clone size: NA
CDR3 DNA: TGTGCCAGCAGCCGGACAGGCCTTAGCACAGATACGCAGTATTTT
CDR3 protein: CASSRTGLSTDTQYF

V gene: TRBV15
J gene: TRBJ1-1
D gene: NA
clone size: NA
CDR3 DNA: TGTGCCACCAGCAGAGATCTGAGCATGAACACTGAAGCTTTCTTT
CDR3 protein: CATSRDLSMNTEAFF

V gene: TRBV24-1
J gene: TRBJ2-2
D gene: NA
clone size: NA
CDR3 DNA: TGTGCCACCAGTGATGAGGGCCTGGGCGGGGAGCTGTTTTTT
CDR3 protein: CATSDEGLGGELFF

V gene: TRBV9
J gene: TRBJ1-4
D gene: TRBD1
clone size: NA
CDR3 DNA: TGTGCCAGCAGCGTAGGAGGGGGCGATGAAAAACTGTTTTTT
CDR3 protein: CASSVGGGDEKLFF

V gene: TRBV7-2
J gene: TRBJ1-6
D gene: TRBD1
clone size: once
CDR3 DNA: TGTGCCAGCAGCTCAGAGGACAGGGGTAATAATTCACCCCTCCACTTT
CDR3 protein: CASSSEDRGNNSPLHF

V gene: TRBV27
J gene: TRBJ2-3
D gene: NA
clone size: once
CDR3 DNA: TGTGCCAGCAGTTTAGGGGCTCGGATGAATACGCAGTATTTT
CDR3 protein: CASSLGARMNTQYF

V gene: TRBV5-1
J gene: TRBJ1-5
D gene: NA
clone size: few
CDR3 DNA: TGCGCCAGCAGCTTGACTCCAGGGGGCAATCAGCCCCAGCATTTT
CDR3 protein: CASSLTPGGNQPQHF

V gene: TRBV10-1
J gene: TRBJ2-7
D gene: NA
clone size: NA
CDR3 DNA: TGCGCCAGCAGCGGGGGTGGATACGAGCAGTACTTC
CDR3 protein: CASSGGGYEQYF

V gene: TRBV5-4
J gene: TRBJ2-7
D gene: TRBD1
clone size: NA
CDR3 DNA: TGTGCCAGCAGCCTCGGACAGGGTAATATCTACGAGCAGTACTTC
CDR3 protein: CASSLGQGNIYEQYF

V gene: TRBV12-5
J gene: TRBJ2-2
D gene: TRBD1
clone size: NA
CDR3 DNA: TGTGCTAGTGGCACAGGGGTAGGATGGACCGGGGAGCTGTTTTTT
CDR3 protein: CASGTGVGWTGELFF

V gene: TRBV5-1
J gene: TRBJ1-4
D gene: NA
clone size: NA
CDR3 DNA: TGCGCCAGCAGCCCGGGACACGGAAGAGAAAAACTGTTTTTT
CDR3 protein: CASSPGHGREKLFF

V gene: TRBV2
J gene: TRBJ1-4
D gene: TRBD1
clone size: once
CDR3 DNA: TGTGCCAGCAGGGAAACAGGGGGCGGTGAAAAACTGTTTTTT
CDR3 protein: CASRETGGGEKLFF

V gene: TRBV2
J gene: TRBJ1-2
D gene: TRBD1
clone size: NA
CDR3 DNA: TGTGCCAGCAGCACCGGGGGACAGGGGTCCTATGGCTACACCTTC
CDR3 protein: CASSTGGQGSYGYTF

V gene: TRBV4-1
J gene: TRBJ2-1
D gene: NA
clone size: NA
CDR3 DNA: TGCGCCAGCAGCCAAGCCTTCCGGGTAAGCTCCTACAATGAGCAGTTCTTC
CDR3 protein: CASSQAFRVSSYNEQFF

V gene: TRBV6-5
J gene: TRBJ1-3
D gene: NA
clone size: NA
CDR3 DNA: TGTGCCAGCAGACAGGTAATTGGAAACACCATATATTTT
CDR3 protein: CASRQVIGNTIYF

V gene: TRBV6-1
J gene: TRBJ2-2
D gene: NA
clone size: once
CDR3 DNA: TGTGCCAGCAGTGAAATCACAGATCACACCGGGGAGCTGTTTTTT
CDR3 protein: CASSEITDHTGELFF

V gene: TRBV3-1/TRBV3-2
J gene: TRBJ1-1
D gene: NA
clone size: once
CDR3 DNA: TGTGCCAGCAGCCAAGATCTGAGGGTGGGCACTGAAGCTTTCTTT
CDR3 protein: CASSQDLRVGTEAFF

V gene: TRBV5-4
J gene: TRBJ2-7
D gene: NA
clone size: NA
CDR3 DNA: TGTGCCAGCAGCTTGGCGGTTGGTTACTCCTACGAGCAGTACTTC
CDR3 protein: CASSLAVGYSYEQYF

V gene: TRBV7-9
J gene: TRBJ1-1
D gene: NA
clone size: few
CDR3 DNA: TGTGCCAGCAGCTTCCCAGTGAACACTGAAGCTTTCTTT
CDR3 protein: CASSFPVNTEAFF

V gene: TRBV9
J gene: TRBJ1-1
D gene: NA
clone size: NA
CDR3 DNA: TGTGCCAGCAGCGCCCAAACAGTTCTCAGGGTCATAGTGAACACTGAAGCTTTCTTT
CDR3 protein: CASSAQTVLRVIVNTEAFF

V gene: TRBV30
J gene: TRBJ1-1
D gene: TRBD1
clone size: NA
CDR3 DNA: TGTGCCTGGAGGCGGACAGGGAGCACTGAAGCTTTCTTT
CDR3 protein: CAWRRTGSTEAFF

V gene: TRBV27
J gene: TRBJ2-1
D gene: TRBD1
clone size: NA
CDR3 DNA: TGTGCCAGCGGTACCGGACAGGGGGGACCACCTAATCGTGTTGAGCAGTTCTTC
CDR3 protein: CASGTGQGGPPNRVEQFF

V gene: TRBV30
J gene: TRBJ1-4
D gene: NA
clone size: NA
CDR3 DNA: TGTGCCTGGAGTGTGGTGGGGGCTATCGAAAAACTGTTTTTT
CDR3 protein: CAWSVVGAIEKLFF

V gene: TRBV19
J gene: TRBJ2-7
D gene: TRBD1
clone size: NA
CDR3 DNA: TGTGCCAGTAGTGCTGGACAGGGGGCTATTTACGAGCAGTACTTC
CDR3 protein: CASSAGQGAIYEQYF

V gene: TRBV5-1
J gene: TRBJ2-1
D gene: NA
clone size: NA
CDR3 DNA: TGCGCCAGCAGCTTAGGGTGGGGCACGTCCAGCGAGCAGTTCTTC
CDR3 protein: CASSLGWGTSSEQFF

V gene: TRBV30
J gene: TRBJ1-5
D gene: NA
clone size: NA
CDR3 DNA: TGTGCCTGGAGTGTACTGGGGACAAGAAATCAGCCCCAGCATTTT
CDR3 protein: CAWSVLGTRNQPQHF

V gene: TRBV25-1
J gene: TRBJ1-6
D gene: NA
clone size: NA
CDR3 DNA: TGTGCCAGCAGTGAATCTGATTGGAACGGGAAGGCGGATTCACCCCTCCACTTT
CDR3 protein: CASSESDWNGKADSPLHF

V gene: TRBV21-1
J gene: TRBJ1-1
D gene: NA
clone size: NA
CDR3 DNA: TGTGCCGGATCCTACGACTTGAACACTGAAGCTTTCTTT
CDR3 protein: CAGSYDLNTEAFF

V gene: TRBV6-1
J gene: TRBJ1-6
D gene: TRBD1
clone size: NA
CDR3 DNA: TGTGCCAGCAGTGCGAGGGGGACAGGGGGGTTTCGCTCACCCCTCCACTTT
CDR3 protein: CASSARGTGGFRSPLHF

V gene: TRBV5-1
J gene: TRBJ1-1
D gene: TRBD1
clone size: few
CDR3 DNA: TGCGCCAGCAGCTTGGGTTACGGGACAGCTGAAGCTTTCTTT
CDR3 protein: CASSLGYGTAEAFF

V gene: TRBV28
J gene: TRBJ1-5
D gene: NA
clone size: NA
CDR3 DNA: TGTGCCAGCAGTCCGGCGGGGGCGCGGATCAATCAGCCCCAGCATTTT
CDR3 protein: CASSPAGARINQPQHF

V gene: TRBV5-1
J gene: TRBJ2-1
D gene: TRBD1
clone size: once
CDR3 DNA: TGCGCCAGCAGCTCGGGGACAGTATACAATGAGCAGTTCTTC
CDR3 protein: CASSSGTVYNEQFF

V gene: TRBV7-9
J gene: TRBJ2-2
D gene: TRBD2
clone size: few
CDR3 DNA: TGTGCCAGCAGCTTAATTTCCGGCGCGGGGGACGGCGGGGAGCTGTTTTTT
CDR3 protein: CASSLISGAGDGGELFF

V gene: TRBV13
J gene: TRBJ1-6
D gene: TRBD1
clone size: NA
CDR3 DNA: TGTGCCAGCAGCTTAAAAGGACAGGGGCGTTCACCCCTCCACTTT
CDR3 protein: CASSLKGQGRSPLHF

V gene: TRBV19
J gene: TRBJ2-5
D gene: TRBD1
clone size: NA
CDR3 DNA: TGTGCCAGTAGTATAGGGGACAGGGGAGAGACCCAGTACTTC
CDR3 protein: CASSIGDRGETQYF

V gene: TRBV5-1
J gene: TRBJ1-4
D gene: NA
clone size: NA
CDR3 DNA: TGCGCCAGTCAGGAAGCAACTAATGAAAAACTGTTTTTT
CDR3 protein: CASQEATNEKLFF

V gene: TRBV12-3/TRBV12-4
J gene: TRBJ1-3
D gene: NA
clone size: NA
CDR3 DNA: TGTGCCAGCAGTTTAAGCGGGGCAAACACCATATATTTT
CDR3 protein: CASSLSGANTIYF

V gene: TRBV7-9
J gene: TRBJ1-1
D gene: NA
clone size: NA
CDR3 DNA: TGTGCCAGCAGCTTATTTGAGGTCACTGAAGCTTTCTTT
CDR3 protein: CASSLFEVTEAFF

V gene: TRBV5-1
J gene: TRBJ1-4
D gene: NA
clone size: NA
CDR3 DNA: TGCGCCAGCAGCTTGGACGGGAAAGAAAAACTGTTTTTT
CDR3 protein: CASSLDGKEKLFF

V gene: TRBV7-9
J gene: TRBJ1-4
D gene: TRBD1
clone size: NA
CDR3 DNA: TGTGCCAGCGCGGACAGGGAGGAAGAAAAACTGTTTTTT
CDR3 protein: CASADREEEKLFF

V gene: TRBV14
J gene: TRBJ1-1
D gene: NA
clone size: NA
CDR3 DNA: TGTGCCAGCTCACGCCGGGGGGGAATCACTGAAGCTTTCTTT
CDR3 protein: CASSRRGGITEAFF

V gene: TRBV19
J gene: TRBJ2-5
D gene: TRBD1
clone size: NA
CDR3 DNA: TGTGCCAGTAGTAGAGGGGGCCCGAAAACAAGAGAGACCCAGTACTTC
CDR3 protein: CASSRGGPKTRETQYF

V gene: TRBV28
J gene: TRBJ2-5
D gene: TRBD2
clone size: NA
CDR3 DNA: TGTGCCAGCAGCCCAAGCGGGGGGCTTCAAGAGACCCAGTACTTC
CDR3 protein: CASSPSGGLQETQYF